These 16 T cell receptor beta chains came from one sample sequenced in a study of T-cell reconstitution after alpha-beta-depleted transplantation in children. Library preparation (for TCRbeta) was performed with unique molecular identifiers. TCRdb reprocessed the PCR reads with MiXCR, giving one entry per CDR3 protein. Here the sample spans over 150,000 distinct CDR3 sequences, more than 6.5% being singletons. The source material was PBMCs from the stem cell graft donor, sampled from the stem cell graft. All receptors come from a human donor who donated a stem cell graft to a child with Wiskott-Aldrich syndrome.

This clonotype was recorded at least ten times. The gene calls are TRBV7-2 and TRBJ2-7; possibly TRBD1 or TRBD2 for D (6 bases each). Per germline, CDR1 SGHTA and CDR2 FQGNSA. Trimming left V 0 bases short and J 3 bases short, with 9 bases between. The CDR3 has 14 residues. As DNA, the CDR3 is TGTGCCAGCAGCTTAGCGGGGGGCCACTACGAGCAGTACTTC. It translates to CASSLAGGHYEQYF.

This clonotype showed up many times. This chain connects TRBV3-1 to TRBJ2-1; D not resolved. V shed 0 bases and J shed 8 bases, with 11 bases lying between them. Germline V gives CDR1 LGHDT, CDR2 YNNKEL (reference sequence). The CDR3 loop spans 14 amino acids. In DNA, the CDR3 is TGTGCCAGCAGCCAAGAGCCAGACTCGGATGAGCAGTTCTTC. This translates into CASSQEPDSDEQFF.

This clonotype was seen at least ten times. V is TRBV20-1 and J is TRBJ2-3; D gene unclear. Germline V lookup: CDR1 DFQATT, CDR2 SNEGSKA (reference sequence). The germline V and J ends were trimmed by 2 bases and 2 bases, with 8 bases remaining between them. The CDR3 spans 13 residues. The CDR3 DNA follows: TGCAGTGCTAGATTTCCCCTCACAGATACGCAGTATTTT. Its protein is CSARFPLTDTQYF.

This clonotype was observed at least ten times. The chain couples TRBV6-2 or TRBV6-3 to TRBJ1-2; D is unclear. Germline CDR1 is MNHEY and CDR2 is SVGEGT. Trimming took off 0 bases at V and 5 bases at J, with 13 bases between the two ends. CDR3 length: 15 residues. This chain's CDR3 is CASSYSGPELYGYTF. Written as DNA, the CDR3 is TGTGCCAGCAGTTACTCAGGTCCAGAGTTGTATGGCTACACCTTC.

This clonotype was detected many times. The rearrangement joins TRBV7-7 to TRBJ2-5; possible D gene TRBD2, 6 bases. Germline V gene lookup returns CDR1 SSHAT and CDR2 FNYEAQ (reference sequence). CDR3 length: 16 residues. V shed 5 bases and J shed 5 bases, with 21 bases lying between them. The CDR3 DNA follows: TGTGCCAGCAGCAAGAACGGGGCCTGGGGAGGCGAGACCCAGTACTTC. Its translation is CASSKNGAWGGETQYF.

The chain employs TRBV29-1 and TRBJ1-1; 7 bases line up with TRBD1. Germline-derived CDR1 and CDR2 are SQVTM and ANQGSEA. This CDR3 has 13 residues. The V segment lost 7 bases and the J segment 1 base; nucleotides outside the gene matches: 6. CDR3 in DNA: TGCAGCGCAGGACAGGACAAGAACACTGAAGCTTTCTTT. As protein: CSAGQDKNTEAFF.

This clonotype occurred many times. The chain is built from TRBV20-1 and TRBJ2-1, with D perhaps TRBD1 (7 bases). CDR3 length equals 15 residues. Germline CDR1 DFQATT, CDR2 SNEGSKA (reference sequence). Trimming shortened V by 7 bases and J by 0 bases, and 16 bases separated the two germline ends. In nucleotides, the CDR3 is TGCAGTGGGGGGGCAGGGGGACCCTCCTACAATGAGCAGTTCTTC. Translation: CSGGAGGPSYNEQFF.

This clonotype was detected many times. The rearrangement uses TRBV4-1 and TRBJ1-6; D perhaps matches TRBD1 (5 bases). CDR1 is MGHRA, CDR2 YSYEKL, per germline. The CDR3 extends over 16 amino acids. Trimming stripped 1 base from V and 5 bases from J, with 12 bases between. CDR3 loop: CASSQVPGVDNSPLHF. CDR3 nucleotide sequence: TGCGCCAGCAGCCAAGTCCCGGGGGTGGATAATTCACCCCTCCACTTT.

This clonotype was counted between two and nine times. The CDR3 DNA sequence: TGCAGTGCTATCGTAGCGGGCCTCTACGAGCAGTACTTC. Residues: CSAIVAGLYEQYF. V usage is TRBV20-1 and J usage is TRBJ2-7; TRBD2 agrees at 7 bases. CDR1 and CDR2 from the germline V gene are DFQATT and SNEGSKA (reference sequence). This CDR3 has 13 amino acids. Trimming cost V 4 bases and J 3 bases; bases outside gene matches: 6.

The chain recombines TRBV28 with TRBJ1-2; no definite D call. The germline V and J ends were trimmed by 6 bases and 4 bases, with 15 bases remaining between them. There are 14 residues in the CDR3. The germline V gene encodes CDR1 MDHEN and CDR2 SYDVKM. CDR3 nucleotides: TGTGCCAGCAGACTATCCTCAGTAAGCTATGGCTACACCTTC. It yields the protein CASRLSSVSYGYTF.

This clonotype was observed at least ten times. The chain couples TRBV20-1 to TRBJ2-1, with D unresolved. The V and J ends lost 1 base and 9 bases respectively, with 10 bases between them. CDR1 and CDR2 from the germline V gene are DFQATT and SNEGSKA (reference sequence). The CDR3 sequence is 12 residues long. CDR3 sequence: CSARALTGEQFF. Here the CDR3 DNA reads TGCAGTGCTAGAGCCCTTACGGGTGAGCAGTTCTTC.

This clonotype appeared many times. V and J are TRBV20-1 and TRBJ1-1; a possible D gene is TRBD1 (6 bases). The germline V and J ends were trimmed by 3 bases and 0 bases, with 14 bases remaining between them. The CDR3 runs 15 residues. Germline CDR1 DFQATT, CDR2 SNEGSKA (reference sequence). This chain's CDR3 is CSASHHQGLNTEAFF. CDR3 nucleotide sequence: TGCAGTGCTAGTCACCATCAGGGGCTGAACACTGAAGCTTTCTTT.

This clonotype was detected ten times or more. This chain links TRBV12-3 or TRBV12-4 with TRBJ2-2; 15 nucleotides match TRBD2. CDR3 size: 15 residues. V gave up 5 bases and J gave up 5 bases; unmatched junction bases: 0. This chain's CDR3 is CASSGTSGGTGELFF. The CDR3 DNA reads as TGTGCCAGCAGTGGGACTAGCGGGGGGACCGGGGAGCTGTTTTTT.

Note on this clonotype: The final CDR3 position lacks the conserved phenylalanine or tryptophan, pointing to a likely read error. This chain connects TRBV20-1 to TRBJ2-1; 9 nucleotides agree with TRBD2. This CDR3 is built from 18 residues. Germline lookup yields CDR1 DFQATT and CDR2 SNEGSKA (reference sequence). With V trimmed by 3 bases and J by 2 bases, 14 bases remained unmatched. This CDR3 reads CSARKETSGLRAYNEQFS. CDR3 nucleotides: TGCAGTGCTAGGAAGGAGACTAGCGGTCTCAGGGCCTACAATGAGCAGTTCTCC.

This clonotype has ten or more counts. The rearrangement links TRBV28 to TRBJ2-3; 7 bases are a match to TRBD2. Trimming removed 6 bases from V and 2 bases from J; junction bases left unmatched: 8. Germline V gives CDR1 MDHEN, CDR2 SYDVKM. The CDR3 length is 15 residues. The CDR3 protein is CASSSAGLNTDTQYF. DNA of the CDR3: TGTGCCAGCAGCTCAGCGGGGTTGAACACAGATACGCAGTATTTT.

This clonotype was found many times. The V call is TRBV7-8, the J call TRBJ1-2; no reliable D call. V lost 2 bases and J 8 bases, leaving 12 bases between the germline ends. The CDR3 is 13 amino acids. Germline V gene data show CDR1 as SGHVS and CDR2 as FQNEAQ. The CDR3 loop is CASSLLDIEGYTF. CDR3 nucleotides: TGTGCCAGCAGCTTACTGGATATTGAAGGCTACACCTTC. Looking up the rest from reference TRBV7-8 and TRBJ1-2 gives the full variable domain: GAGVSQSPRYKVAKRGQDVALRCDPISGHVSLFWYQQALGQGPEFLTYFQNEAQLDKSGLPSDRFFAERPEGSVSTLKIQRTQQEDSAVYLCASSLLDIEGYTFGSGTRLTVV.